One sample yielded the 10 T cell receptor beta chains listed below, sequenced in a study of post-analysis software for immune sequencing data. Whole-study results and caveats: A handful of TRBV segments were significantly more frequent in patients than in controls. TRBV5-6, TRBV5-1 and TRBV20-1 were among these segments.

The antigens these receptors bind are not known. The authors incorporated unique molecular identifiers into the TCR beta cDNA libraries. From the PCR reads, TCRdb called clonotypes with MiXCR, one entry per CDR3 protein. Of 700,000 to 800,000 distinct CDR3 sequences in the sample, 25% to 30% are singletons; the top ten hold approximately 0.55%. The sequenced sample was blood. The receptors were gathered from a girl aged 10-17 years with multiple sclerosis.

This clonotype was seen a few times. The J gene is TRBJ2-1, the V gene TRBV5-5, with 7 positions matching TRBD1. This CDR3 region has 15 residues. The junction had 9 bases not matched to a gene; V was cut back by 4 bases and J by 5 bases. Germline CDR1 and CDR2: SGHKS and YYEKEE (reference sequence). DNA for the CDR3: TGTGCCAGCAGCGCTTACCGGGACAGAAACAATGAGCAGTTCTTC. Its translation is CASSAYRDRNNEQFF.

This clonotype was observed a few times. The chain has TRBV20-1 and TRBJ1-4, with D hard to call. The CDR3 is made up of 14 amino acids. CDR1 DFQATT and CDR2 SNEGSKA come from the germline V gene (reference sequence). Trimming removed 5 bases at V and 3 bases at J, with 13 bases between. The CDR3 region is CSARPGRSNEKLFF. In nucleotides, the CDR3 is TGCAGTGCTCGACCGGGGAGATCTAATGAAAAACTGTTTTTT.

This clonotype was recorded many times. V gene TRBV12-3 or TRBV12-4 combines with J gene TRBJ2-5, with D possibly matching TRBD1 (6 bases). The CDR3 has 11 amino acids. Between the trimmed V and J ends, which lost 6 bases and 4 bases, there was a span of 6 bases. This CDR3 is CASRGGETQYF. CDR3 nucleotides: TGTGCCAGCAGAGGGGGAGAGACCCAGTACTTC.

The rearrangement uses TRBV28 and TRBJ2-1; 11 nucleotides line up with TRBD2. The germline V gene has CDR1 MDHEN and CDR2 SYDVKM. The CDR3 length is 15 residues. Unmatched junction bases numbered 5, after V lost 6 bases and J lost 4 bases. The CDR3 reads CASRPTSGSYNEQFF. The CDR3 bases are TGTGCCAGCAGACCAACTAGCGGGAGTTACAATGAGCAGTTCTTC. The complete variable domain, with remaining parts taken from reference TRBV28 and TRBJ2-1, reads DVKVTQSSRYLVKRTGEKVFLECVQDMDHENMFWYRQDPGLGLRLIYFSYDVKMKEKGDIPEGYSVSREKKERFSLILESASTNQTSMYLCASRPTSGSYNEQFFGPGTRLTVL.

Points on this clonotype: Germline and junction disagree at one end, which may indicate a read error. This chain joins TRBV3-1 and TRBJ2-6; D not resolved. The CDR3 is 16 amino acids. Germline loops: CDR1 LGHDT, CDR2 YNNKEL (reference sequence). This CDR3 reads CAISPRSSSGANVLTF. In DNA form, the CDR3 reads TGTGCCATCAGCCCCCGTTCTAGCTCTGGGGCCAACGTCCTGACTTTC.

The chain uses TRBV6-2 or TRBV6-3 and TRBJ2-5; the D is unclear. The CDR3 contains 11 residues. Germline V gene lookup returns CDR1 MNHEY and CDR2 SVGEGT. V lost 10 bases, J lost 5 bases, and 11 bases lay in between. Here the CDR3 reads CATGTWETQYF. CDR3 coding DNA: TGTGCCACCGGCACCTGGGAGACCCAGTACTTC.

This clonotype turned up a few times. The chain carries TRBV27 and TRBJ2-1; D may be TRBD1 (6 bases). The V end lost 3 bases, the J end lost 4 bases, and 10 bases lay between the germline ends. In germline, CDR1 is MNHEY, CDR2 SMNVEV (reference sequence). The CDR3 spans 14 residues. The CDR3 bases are TGTGCCAGCAGTTTTCGACAGGAGTACAATGAGCAGTTCTTC. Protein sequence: CASSFRQEYNEQFF.

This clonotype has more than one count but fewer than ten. CDR3 nucleotide sequence: TGTGCCAGCAGTAAGGGGGAACGGAAGAATGGCTACACCTTC. This translates into CASSKGERKNGYTF. The chain joins TRBV6-5 to TRBJ1-2, with a possible D match to TRBD1 (6 bases). CDR1 and CDR2 (germline): MNHEY, SVGAGI. The CDR3 runs 14 residues. V lost 5 bases and J lost 6, with 16 bases in between.

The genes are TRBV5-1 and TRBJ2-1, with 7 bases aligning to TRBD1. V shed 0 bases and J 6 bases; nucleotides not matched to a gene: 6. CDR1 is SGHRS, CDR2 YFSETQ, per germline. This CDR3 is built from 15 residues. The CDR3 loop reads CASSLEAGGRNEQFF. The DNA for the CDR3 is TGCGCCAGCAGCTTGGAAGCAGGGGGTCGCAATGAGCAGTTCTTC.

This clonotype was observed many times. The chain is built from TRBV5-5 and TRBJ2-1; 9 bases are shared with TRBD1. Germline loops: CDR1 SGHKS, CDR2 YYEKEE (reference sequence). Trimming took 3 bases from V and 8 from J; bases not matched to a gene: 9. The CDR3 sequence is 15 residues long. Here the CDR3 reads CASSSSGTGIYEQFF. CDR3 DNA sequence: TGTGCCAGCAGCTCCTCCGGGACAGGGATATATGAGCAGTTCTTC.